This entry lists 10 T cell receptor beta chains sequenced from one sample in a study of CD8 T cells in ankylosing spondylitis. TCRdb independently ran MiXCR on the 5' RACE reads; one entry per CDR3 protein. This table has 110,000 to 150,000 distinct CDR3 sequences, 8% to 9% appearing once. The sequenced material came from synovial fluid, either unsorted or a sorted T cell fraction (not recorded which). The receptors were sampled from a male donor with ankylosing spondylitis.

This clonotype was counted a few times. The chain combines TRBV2 with TRBJ2-1; tentatively, D is TRBD1 (5 bases). The CDR3 contains 12 residues. Germline V gene data show CDR1 as SNHLY and CDR2 as FYNNEI. V lost 3 bases to trimming and J lost 10 bases, with 10 bases between them. The CDR3 DNA sequence: TGTGCCAGCAGTGACTTGGGGCGCGAGCAGTTCTTC. Encoded protein: CASSDLGREQFF.

This clonotype was seen more than once but under ten times. This rearrangement joins TRBV2 to TRBJ2-2, with 9 bases matching TRBD1. The germline V gene encodes CDR1 SNHLY and CDR2 FYNNEI. V was pared by 8 bases and J by 6 bases, with 1 base of the junction left unmatched. This CDR3 is built from 12 residues. CDR3 in amino acids: CASRQGAGELFF. Here the CDR3 DNA reads TGTGCCAGCCGACAGGGGGCCGGGGAGCTGTTTTTT.

This clonotype was counted at least ten times. The chain couples TRBV3-1 to TRBJ2-2; D may correspond to TRBD1 or TRBD2 (5 bases each). CDR3 length equals 13 residues. The ends were cut back, 1 base at V and 8 bases at J, with 8 bases in the middle. Germline CDR1 and CDR2: LGHDT and YNNKEL (reference sequence). In DNA, the CDR3 is TGTGCCAGCAGCCAAGCGGGGACGGGGGAGCTGTTTTTT. Translated, it gives CASSQAGTGELFF.

In this sample, this clonotype turned up many times. The chain recombines TRBV4-3 with TRBJ2-1, with 11 bases that match TRBD2. The germline CDR1 and CDR2 sequences are LGHNA and YSLEER. This CDR3 is built from 17 residues. V shed 4 bases and J 6 bases; nucleotides not matched to a gene: 11. CDR3 residues: CASSPFYRLAGGNEQFF. CDR3 sequence (DNA): TGCGCCAGCAGCCCATTCTACAGGCTAGCGGGGGGCAATGAGCAGTTCTTC.

This clonotype showed up just a few times. CDR3 coding DNA: TGTGCCAGCAGTGGCCAGGCCCGTAACTATGGCTACACCTTC. Translated, it gives CASSGQARNYGYTF. This sequence joins TRBV2 and TRBJ1-2; D not resolved. Trimming removed 4 bases from V and 1 base from J, with 10 bases in between. This CDR3 has 14 amino acids. Germline V lookup: CDR1 SNHLY, CDR2 FYNNEI.

This clonotype was observed many times. The chain's CDR3 is CASSSSMNEQFF. The DNA for the CDR3 is TGTGCCAGCTCATCCTCTATGAATGAGCAGTTCTTC. The V call is TRBV18, the J call TRBJ2-1; D gene ambiguous. The CDR3 sequence is 12 residues long. Germline-derived CDR1 and CDR2 are KGHSH and LQKENI. V lost 5 bases to trimming and J lost 7 bases, with 9 bases between them.

This clonotype was counted between two and nine times. The V gene is TRBV28, the J gene TRBJ2-3; D not certain. The CDR3 is 15 amino acids. Germline lookup yields CDR1 MDHEN and CDR2 SYDVKM. V was clipped by 6 bases and J by 0 bases, with 13 bases between them. The CDR3 loop is CASSASTASTDTQYF. The CDR3 region has the DNA TGTGCCAGCAGCGCCTCGACCGCTAGCACAGATACGCAGTATTTT.

This clonotype came up many times. The gene calls are TRBV5-5 and TRBJ1-1; TRBD1 aligns across 10 bases. The CDR3 loop spans 14 amino acids. Germline values: CDR1 SGHKS, CDR2 YYEKEE (reference sequence). V shed 3 bases and J 5 bases; nucleotides not matched to a gene: 4. The CDR3 DNA reads TGTGCCAGCAGCTCGGGACAGGGGTGGACTGAAGCTTTCTTT. Translated, it gives CASSSGQGWTEAFF.

This rearrangement joins TRBV7-3 to TRBJ2-3; the match to TRBD1 covers 7 bases. Trimming took 5 bases from V and 2 from J; bases not matched to a gene: 10. The CDR3 length is 16 residues. Per the germline V gene, CDR1 is SGHTA and CDR2 is FQGTGA. The CDR3 here is CASSPRTGSDTDTQYF. The CDR3 DNA follows: TGTGCCAGCAGCCCCAGGACAGGAAGCGACACAGATACGCAGTATTTT.

In this sample, this clonotype turned up a few times. The chain carries TRBV3-1 and TRBJ2-1; 10 nucleotides align to TRBD2. This CDR3 has 15 residues. With V trimmed by 5 bases and J by 4 bases, 5 bases remained unmatched. Germline V gene lookup returns CDR1 LGHDT and CDR2 YNNKEL (reference sequence). The CDR3 DNA reads TGTGCCAGCAGCACTACTAGCGGGATTTACAATGAGCAGTTCTTC. Protein sequence: CASSTTSGIYNEQFF.